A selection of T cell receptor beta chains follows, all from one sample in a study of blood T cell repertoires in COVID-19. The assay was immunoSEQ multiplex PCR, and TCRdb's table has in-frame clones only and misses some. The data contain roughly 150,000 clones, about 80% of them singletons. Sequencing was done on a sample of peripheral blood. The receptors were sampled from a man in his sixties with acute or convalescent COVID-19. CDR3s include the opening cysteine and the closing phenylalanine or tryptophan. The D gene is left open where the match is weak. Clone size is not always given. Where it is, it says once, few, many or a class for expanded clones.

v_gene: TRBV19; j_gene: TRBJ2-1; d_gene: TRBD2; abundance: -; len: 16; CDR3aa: CASSSGASGSRGEQFF; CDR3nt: TGTGCCAGTAGTAGCGGAGCCAGCGGGAGCCGGGGTGAGCAGTTCTTC
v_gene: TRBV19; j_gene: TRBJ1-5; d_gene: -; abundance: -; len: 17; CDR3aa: CASSFSTGYGSNQPQHF; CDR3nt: TGTGCCAGTAGTTTCTCGACAGGTTATGGGAGCAATCAGCCCCAGCATTTT
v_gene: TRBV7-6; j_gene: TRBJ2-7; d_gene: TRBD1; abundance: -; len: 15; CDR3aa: CASSPLATGFGEQYF; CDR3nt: TGTGCCAGCAGCCCCCTGGCGACAGGGTTCGGAGAGCAGTACTTC
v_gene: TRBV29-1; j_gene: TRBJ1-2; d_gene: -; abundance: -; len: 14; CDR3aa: CSVDLQGANYGYTF; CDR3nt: TGCAGCGTTGACCTACAGGGAGCTAACTATGGCTACACCTTC
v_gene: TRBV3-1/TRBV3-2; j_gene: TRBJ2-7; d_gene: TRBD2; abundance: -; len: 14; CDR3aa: CASSKSGGVHEQYF; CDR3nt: TGTGCCAGCAGCAAGTCGGGAGGGGTCCACGAGCAGTACTTC
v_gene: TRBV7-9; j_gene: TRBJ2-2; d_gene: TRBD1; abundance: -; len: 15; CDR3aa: CASSAGTGYTGELFF; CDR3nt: TGTGCCAGCAGTGCCGGGACAGGATACACCGGGGAGCTGTTTTTT
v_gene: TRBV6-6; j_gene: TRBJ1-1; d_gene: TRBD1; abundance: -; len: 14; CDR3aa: CASSLGTGNPQAFF; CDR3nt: TGTGCCAGCTCGCTCGGGACAGGGAATCCTCAAGCTTTCTTT
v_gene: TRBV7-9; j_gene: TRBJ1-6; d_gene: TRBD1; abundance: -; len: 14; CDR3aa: CASSSRTGGSPLHF; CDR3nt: TGTGCCAGCAGCAGTCGTACAGGGGGGTCACCCCTCCACTTT
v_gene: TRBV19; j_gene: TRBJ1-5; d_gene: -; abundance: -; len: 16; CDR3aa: CASSSGQLYSNQPQHF; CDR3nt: TGTGCCAGTAGTTCCGGACAGCTCTATAGCAATCAGCCCCAGCATTTT
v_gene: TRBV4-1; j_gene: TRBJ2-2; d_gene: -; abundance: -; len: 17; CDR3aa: CASSQQWGLQNTGELFF; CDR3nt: TGCGCCAGCAGCCAACAGTGGGGGCTCCAGAACACCGGGGAGCTGTTTTTT
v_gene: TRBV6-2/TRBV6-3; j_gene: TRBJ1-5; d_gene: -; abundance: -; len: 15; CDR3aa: CASSYGAGMNQPQHF; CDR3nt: TGTGCCAGCAGTTACGGGGCAGGGATGAATCAGCCCCAGCATTTT
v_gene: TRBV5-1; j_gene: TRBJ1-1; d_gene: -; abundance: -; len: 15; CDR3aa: CASSLMGRTNTEAFF; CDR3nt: TGCGCCAGCAGCTTGATGGGCAGAACAAACACTGAAGCTTTCTTT
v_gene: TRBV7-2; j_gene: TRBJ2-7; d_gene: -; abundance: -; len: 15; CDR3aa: CASSLESASRYEQYF; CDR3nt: TGTGCCAGCAGCTTAGAGTCGGCTAGTCGTTACGAGCAGTACTTC
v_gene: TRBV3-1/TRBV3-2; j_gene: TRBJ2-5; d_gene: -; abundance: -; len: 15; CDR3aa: CASSRRGTAEETQYF; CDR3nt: TGTGCCAGCAGCCGACGGGGGACAGCAGAAGAGACCCAGTACTTC
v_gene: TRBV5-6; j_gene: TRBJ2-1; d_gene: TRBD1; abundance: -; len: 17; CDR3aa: CASSYLSGTGYGNEQFF; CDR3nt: TGTGCCAGCAGCTATTTATCCGGGACAGGGTATGGCAATGAGCAGTTCTTC
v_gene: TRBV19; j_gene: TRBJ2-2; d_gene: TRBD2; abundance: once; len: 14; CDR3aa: CASSMAGGSGELFF; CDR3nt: TGTGCCAGTAGTATGGCGGGAGGCTCCGGGGAGCTGTTTTTT
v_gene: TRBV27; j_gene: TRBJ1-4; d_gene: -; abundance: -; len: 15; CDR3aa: CASSFGGATNEKLFF; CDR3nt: TGTGCCAGCAGTTTCGGGGGAGCAACTAATGAAAAACTGTTTTTT
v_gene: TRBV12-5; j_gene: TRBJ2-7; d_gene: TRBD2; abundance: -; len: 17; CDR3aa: CASGLARLAGLSYEQYF; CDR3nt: TGTGCTAGTGGTTTGGCCCGGCTAGCGGGGCTATCCTACGAGCAGTACTTC
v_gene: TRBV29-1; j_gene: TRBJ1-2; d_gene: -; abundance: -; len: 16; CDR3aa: CSVEAQGGEPNYGYTF; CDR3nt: TGCAGCGTTGAAGCTCAGGGTGGAGAACCTAACTATGGCTACACCTTC
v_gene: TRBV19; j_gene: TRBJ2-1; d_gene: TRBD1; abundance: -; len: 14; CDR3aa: CASLGTGRGNEQFF; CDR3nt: TGTGCCAGTCTCGGGACAGGGCGGGGGAATGAGCAGTTCTTC